A selection of T cell receptor beta chains follows, all from one sample in a study of blood T cell repertoires in COVID-19. Sequenced by immunoSEQ multiplex PCR; TCRdb stores in-frame clones only, minus some. The profile shows 650,000 to 800,000 clones, 70% to 90% of them singletons. Material for sequencing was peripheral blood. These receptors were obtained from a woman aged 18-29 years with acute or convalescent COVID-19. Each CDR3 is given with its conserved first and last residue. Each record gives: V gene, J gene, D gene, clone size, CDR3 DNA, CDR3 protein. D genes are given only for firm matches. Clone size appears in some rows only: once, few, many, or a class for an expanded clone.

TRBV5-1,TRBJ1-5,-,-,TGCGCCAGCAGCTTCGGGGGTAGCAATCAGCCCCAGCATTTT,CASSFGGSNQPQHF
TRBV7-2,TRBJ2-7,-,-,TGTGCCAGCAGCTTATTACAGGGTTACGAGCAGTACTTC,CASSLLQGYEQYF
TRBV10-3,TRBJ2-1,TRBD1,-,TGTGCCATCAGTGAAGGGACAGGGGTAGTCCCCAACCCACTAAATGAGCAGTTCTTC,CAISEGTGVVPNPLNEQFF
TRBV9,TRBJ1-2,-,-,TGTGCCAGCAGTGCTGAACAGACGGGCGGGAACTATGGCTACACCTTC,CASSAEQTGGNYGYTF
TRBV12-3/TRBV12-4,TRBJ1-2,TRBD1,few,TGTGCCAGCAGAGGACAGGGAGGGGCCGGCTACACCTTC,CASRGQGGAGYTF
TRBV6-5,TRBJ2-7,-,-,TGTGCCAGCAGTATCCTCGGGGGAGAGGGCCACGAGCAGTACTTC,CASSILGGEGHEQYF
TRBV2,TRBJ1-5,-,once,TGTGCCACCAGGCGTCCGGACGGAGGTCAGCCCCAGCATTTT,CATRRPDGGQPQHF
TRBV6-1,TRBJ1-2,-,-,TGTGCCAGCAGTGACAGGTCTTCTTTTGTGGCGGGCTACACCTTC,CASSDRSSFVAGYTF
TRBV14,TRBJ1-2,-,-,TGTGCCAGCAGCCATGTACAGACGGAATCATATGGCTACACCTTC,CASSHVQTESYGYTF
TRBV11-2,TRBJ2-2,TRBD1,-,TGTGCCAGCAGCTTACAGTTGACAGGGGGAGAGACCGGGGAGCTGTTTTTT,CASSLQLTGGETGELFF
TRBV6-1,TRBJ1-2,TRBD1,-,TGTGCCAGCAGTGAAGTGGAGGGGGCTTTTGCCTATGGCTACACCTTC,CASSEVEGAFAYGYTF
TRBV6-6,TRBJ2-2,TRBD1,-,TGTGCCAGCAGTCGGGACAGGGTGGGGTTCCGAACCGGGGAGCTGTTTTTT,CASSRDRVGFRTGELFF
TRBV7-9,TRBJ1-1,TRBD1,-,TGTGCCAGCAGCTCGACAGGGGGCCTGGGGAACACTGAAGCTTTCTTT,CASSSTGGLGNTEAFF
TRBV3-1/TRBV3-2,TRBJ2-6,-,-,TGTGCCAGCAGCCAAGTTTCCAGCTCTGGGGCCAACGTCCTGACTTTC,CASSQVSSSGANVLTF
TRBV2,TRBJ2-1,-,-,TGTGCCTCCCTCGGGGCGGGGACCGCCTACAATGAGCAGTTCTTC,CASLGAGTAYNEQFF
TRBV4-1,TRBJ1-3,TRBD1,-,TGCGCCAGCAGCCAAGGGGGGGGAGCAGGGGGCGCAAGAAGGACCATATATTTT,CASSQGGGAGGARRTIYF
TRBV6-2/TRBV6-3,TRBJ1-4,-,-,TGTGCCAGCAGTTACAGCGGCAGGGGTGGTGAAAAACTGTTTTTT,CASSYSGRGGEKLFF
TRBV11-2,TRBJ1-5,-,-,TGTGCCAGCAGCTTAGGGGGGAGGGATCAGCCCCAGCATTTT,CASSLGGRDQPQHF
TRBV5-1,TRBJ1-1,TRBD1,-,TGCGCCAGCAGCATTGGACAGGGGAGGTCTGAAGCTTTCTTT,CASSIGQGRSEAFF
TRBV6-5,TRBJ1-2,-,-,TGTGCCAGCAGTTACAACAGAAACTATGGCTACACCTTC,CASSYNRNYGYTF
TRBV2,TRBJ2-1,TRBD2,-,TGTGCCAGCAGGGCCGGGACTAGCGACTACAATGAGCAGTTCTTC,CASRAGTSDYNEQFF
TRBV2,TRBJ1-1,-,-,TGTGCCAGCAATGAGGGCGGAGGGGCGGCCAGGAAGAACACTGAAGCTTTCTTT,CASNEGGGAARKNTEAFF
TRBV9,TRBJ1-2,TRBD1,-,TGTGCCAGCAGCGTAAGGTTGGACAGGCTCACCTTC,CASSVRLDRLTF
TRBV6-6,TRBJ1-1,TRBD1,-,TGTGCCAGCAGTCTACGACAGGGGACTGAAGCTTTCTTT,CASSLRQGTEAFF
TRBV11-2,TRBJ1-2,TRBD1,-,TGTGCCAGCAGCCCACCGGGACAGGGAAACAAGGGCTACACCTTC,CASSPPGQGNKGYTF
TRBV6-2/TRBV6-3,TRBJ2-7,TRBD2,-,TGTGCCAGCAGTTACCCCCCGGGAGGCTACGAGCAGTACTTC,CASSYPPGGYEQYF
TRBV7-9,TRBJ1-3,-,-,TGTGCCAGCAGCTTAGGGAGCTCCTCTGGAAACACCATATATTTT,CASSLGSSSGNTIYF
TRBV11-1,TRBJ2-1,TRBD2,-,TGTGCCAGCAGCCCGCGGGGGTTGGGCCATGAGCAGTTCTTC,CASSPRGLGHEQFF
TRBV21-1,TRBJ1-2,-,-,TGTGCCAGCAGCAAGATGTCCGGCCGGGGGTATGGCTACACCTTC,CASSKMSGRGYGYTF
TRBV7-3,TRBJ2-3,-,-,TGTGCCAGCAGCTTAGGGAGGATCTCCGGCACAGATACGCAGTATTTT,CASSLGRISGTDTQYF
TRBV5-4,TRBJ2-3,TRBD2,-,TGTGCCAGCTCCCAAGCGGGGGGGGTGGCAGATACGCAGTATTTT,CASSQAGGVADTQYF
TRBV30,TRBJ1-3,TRBD1,-,TGTGCCTGGAGCCGGGACAGGGTTCGGCTTGGTGGAAACACCATATATTTT,CAWSRDRVRLGGNTIYF
TRBV7-6,TRBJ1-2,-,-,TGTGCCAGCAGCTTAAGACTGAACTATGGCTACACCTTC,CASSLRLNYGYTF
TRBV6-5,TRBJ1-1,-,-,TGTGCCAGCAGTTCGACTCGCGGGGTTACTAACACTGAAGCTTTCTTT,CASSSTRGVTNTEAFF
TRBV4-3,TRBJ1-2,TRBD1,-,TGCGCCAGCAGCCCAGGGACAGGGGGAGGCTACACCTTC,CASSPGTGGGYTF
TRBV10-3,TRBJ1-5,-,-,TGTGCCATCAGTGAACAGGGAACTTCCAATCAGCCCCAGCATTTT,CAISEQGTSNQPQHF
TRBV6-6,TRBJ1-1,-,-,TGTGCCAGCCTCGGGGGGGCCGCTACTGAAGCTTTCTTT,CASLGGAATEAFF
TRBV6-5,TRBJ1-6,-,-,TGTGCCAGCGAACAGATAAATTCACCCCTCCACTTT,CASEQINSPLHF
TRBV19,TRBJ2-6,-,-,TGTGCCAGTAGGACCGGGACATTAGCTGGGGCCAACGTCCTGACTTTC,CASRTGTLAGANVLTF
TRBV4-1,TRBJ1-2,TRBD1,-,TGCGCCAGCAGCCAAGACCTCAGGGGGGATTGGAACTATGGCTACACCTTC,CASSQDLRGDWNYGYTF
TRBV7-2,TRBJ2-3,TRBD2,-,TGTGCCAGCAGCTTAGGCCTAGCGGGCACAGATACGCAGTATTTT,CASSLGLAGTDTQYF